This TCR beta chain was found in a study of identifying expanded T cells in peripheral blood. Overall study findings and caveats: Differentially abundant clones: roughly 1.2 between replicates, 16.4 at around 14 days, 18 to 20 at four. Two-week clone count variance significantly increased as total template count grew.

The assay was immunoSEQ multiplex PCR, and TCRdb's table has in-frame clones only and misses some. The table lists tens of thousands of clones, around 90% of them singletons. As concerns this clone: Its antigen is still unknown.

The V gene end was trimmed by 7 bases and the J gene end by 6 bases; junction bases not matched to a gene: 17. The CDR3 extends over 16 amino acids. CDR1 and CDR2 from the germline V gene are SGHRS and YFSETQ. Collection occurred without any documented infections or immune events in donors. Sequencing was carried out using blood. The chain links TRBV5-1 to TRBJ1-2; TRBD1 aligns across 8 bases. This clonotype was sampled from a person between 18 and 70 years old in good health. In DNA, the CDR3 is TGCGCCAGCTCCCCGGCCCCCAGGCAGGGGGCTGATGGCTACACCTTC. It is translated as CASSPAPRQGADGYTF.